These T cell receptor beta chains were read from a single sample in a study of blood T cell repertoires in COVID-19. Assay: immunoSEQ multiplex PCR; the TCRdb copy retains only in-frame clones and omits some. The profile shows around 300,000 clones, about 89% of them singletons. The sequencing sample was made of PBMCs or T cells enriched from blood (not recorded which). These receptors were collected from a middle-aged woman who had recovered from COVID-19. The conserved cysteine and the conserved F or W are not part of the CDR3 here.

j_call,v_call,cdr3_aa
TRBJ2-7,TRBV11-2,ASSTSTGDYEQY
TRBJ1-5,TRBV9,ASSVAAFPGQPQH
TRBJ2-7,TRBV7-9,ASSLALAGEGEQY
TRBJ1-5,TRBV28,ASSFAGKNQPQH
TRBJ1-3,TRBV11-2,ASSLDRGEGNTIY
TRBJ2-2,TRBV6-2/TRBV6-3,ASSYAGLNTGELF
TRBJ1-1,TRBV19,ASSWTGLREAF
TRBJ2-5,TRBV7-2,ASSQPSVGAVRTQY
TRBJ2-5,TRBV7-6,ASSLAGVQETQY
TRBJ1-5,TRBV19,ASSKAGWGNQPQH
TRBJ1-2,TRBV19,ASSMSGRTPQIYGYT
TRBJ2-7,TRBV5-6,ASSLDRFYSYEQY
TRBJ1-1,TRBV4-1,ASSPPWAGMGTEAF
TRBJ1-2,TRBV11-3,ASSLVYRGGGYT
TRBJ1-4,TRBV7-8,ASSLASGGAEKLF
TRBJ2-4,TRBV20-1,SVAPGTAQY
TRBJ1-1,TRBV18,ASSGQGRNTEAF
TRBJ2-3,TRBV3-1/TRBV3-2,ASSLLGRALTDTQY
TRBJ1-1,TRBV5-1,ASSNTGGIPEAF
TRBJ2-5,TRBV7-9,ASSPITGAQETQY
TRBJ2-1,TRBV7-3,ASSAPSGASYNEQF
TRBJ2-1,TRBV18,ASSPSSGAYNEQF
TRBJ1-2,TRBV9,ASSVGDGLRSPYGYT
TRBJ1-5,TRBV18,ASSSGQGEPQH
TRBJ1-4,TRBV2,ASSLGLVGNEKLF
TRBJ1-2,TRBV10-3,AISESGDGYT
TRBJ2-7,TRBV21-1,ASGCLERGQGVVDEQY
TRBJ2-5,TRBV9,ASSVESGTGMTQY
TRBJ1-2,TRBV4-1,ASSQGTVSFYYGYT
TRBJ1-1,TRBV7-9,ASSRGRSAF
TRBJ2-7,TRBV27,ASSLSRLTEQY
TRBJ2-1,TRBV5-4,ASSPGTSGDYNEQF
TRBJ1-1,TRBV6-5,ASIAGTGDTEAF
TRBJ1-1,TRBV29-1,SVATPGGDTEAF
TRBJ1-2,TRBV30,AWSDKQGGYT